These T cell receptor beta chains were read from a single sample in a study of shared clonotypes between healthy human individuals. Using immunoSEQ multiplex PCR, the repertoire was profiled, and TCRdb retains in-frame clones only, with some absent. This sample has about 1.5 million clones; 96% occur once, and the top ten carry roughly 1.2%. Sequencing was done on a sample of naive CD4+ T cells sorted from blood. The receptors come from a man younger than 40 in good health. Each CDR3 is given with its conserved first and last residue. Each record gives: clone size, D gene, J gene, V gene, CDR3 protein, CDR3 DNA. D genes are given only for firm matches. Expanded clones are given a class, and other clones once, few, many or no size at all.

>-|TRBD1|TRBJ2-5|TRBV30
CAFTGGKETQYF
TGTGCCTTTACAGGGGGGAAAGAGACCCAGTACTTC
>-|-|TRBJ2-7|TRBV5-1
CASSVDSYRRYEQYF
TGCGCCAGCAGCGTCGACAGTTATCGGCGCTACGAGCAGTACTTC
>-|-|TRBJ1-5|TRBV29-1
CSVVFGTQHF
TGCAGCGTTGTGTTTGGCACGCAGCATTTT
>-|-|TRBJ1-5|TRBV18
CASSPVPGLNLDQPQHF
TGTGCCAGCTCACCAGTACCAGGCCTTAATTTGGATCAGCCCCAGCATTTT
>-|TRBD1|TRBJ1-4|TRBV5-1
CASSLGGGGDELFF
TGCGCCAGCAGCTTGGGTGGAGGGGGCGATGAACTGTTTTTT
>-|-|TRBJ2-7|TRBV27
CASSLGHQISYEQYF
TGTGCCAGCAGTTTAGGTCACCAGATCTCCTACGAGCAGTACTTC
>-|-|TRBJ1-5|TRBV18
CASSLQDRGPQHF
TGTGCCAGCTCACTACAGGACCGGGGGCCCCAGCATTTT
>-|-|TRBJ2-1|TRBV5-1
CASSLEGSGSYNEQFF
TGCGCCAGCAGCTTGGAAGGTAGCGGATCCTACAATGAGCAGTTCTTC
>-|TRBD1|TRBJ2-7|TRBV7-9
CASSAYGTGDPYEQYF
TGTGCCAGCAGCGCATATGGCACAGGGGATCCCTACGAGCAGTACTTC
>-|TRBD1|TRBJ1-1|TRBV5-5
CASSSQGQGRDEAFF
TGTGCCAGCAGCTCCCAGGGACAGGGGAGGGATGAAGCTTTCTTT
>-|-|TRBJ1-1|TRBV6-6
CASSRQNTEAFF
TGTGCCAGCAGTCGCCAGAACACTGAAGCTTTCTTT
>-|TRBD2|TRBJ2-2|TRBV18
CASSPLGLAGGELFF
TGTGCCAGCTCACCTCTAGGACTAGCGGGCGGGGAGCTGTTTTTT
>once|TRBD1|TRBJ1-5|TRBV28
CASSLFGQGALQPQHF
TGTGCCAGCAGTTTATTTGGGCAGGGGGCATTGCAGCCCCAGCATTTT
>-|-|TRBJ2-2|TRBV27
CASSLFWGKDGELFF
TGTGCCAGCAGTTTATTTTGGGGGAAAGACGGGGAGCTGTTTTTT
>-|TRBD2|TRBJ2-5|TRBV7-2
CASSLGGAGEETQYF
TGTGCCAGCAGCTTAGGGGGAGCGGGAGAAGAGACCCAGTACTTC
>-|TRBD2|TRBJ2-1|TRBV5-5
CASSLGSGTTTYNEQFF
TGTGCCAGCAGCTTGGGTTCCGGGACTACGACCTACAATGAGCAGTTCTTC
>-|TRBD2|TRBJ2-1|TRBV27
CASRSSGSMYEQFF
TGTGCCAGCCGGTCTAGCGGGAGCATGTATGAGCAGTTCTTC
>-|-|TRBJ2-5|TRBV6-1
CASNDWETQYF
TGTGCCAGCAATGATTGGGAGACCCAGTACTTC
>-|-|TRBJ2-2|TRBV9
CASSVGSEPTGELFF
TGTGCCAGCAGCGTAGGTAGCGAACCCACCGGGGAGCTGTTTTTT
>-|-|TRBJ2-1|TRBV14
CASSQEFYNEQFF
TGTGCCAGCAGCCAAGAGTTCTACAATGAGCAGTTCTTC
>-|-|TRBJ2-7|TRBV6-1
CASSDIGHRGRYEQYF
TGTGCCAGCAGTGATATTGGTCACCGGGGTCGCTACGAGCAGTACTTC
>-|-|TRBJ1-2|TRBV2
CASSDSGYGYTF
TGTGCCAGCAGTGACTCGGGGTATGGCTACACCTTC
>-|-|TRBJ2-1|TRBV29-1
CSVEDTGSHNEQFF
TGCAGCGTTGAAGATACAGGGTCGCACAATGAGCAGTTCTTC
>-|-|TRBJ1-4|TRBV27
CASTASGLAPNEKLFF
TGTGCCAGCACCGCCTCCGGGTTAGCGCCTAATGAAAAACTGTTTTTT
>-|-|TRBJ1-2|TRBV7-1
CASSLSGNGYTF
TGTGCCAGCAGCCTGAGCGGGAATGGCTACACCTTC
>-|-|TRBJ2-1|TRBV9
CASSVGSTSYNEQFF
TGTGCCAGCAGCGTAGGAAGTACCTCCTACAATGAGCAGTTCTTC
>-|-|TRBJ2-7|TRBV5-1
CASSLGPNSYEQYF
TGCGCCAGCAGCTTGGGACCGAACTCCTACGAGCAGTACTTC
>once|-|TRBJ2-7|TRBV11-2
CASSLDRLRLATYEQYF
TGTGCCAGCAGCTTAGATCGGTTGCGGCTAGCGACGTACGAGCAGTACTTC
>-|-|TRBJ2-6|TRBV27
CASSPDPTGFRSGANVLTF
TGTGCCAGCAGTCCTGACCCGACAGGTTTCCGCTCTGGGGCCAACGTCCTGACTTTC
>-|TRBD2|TRBJ2-1|TRBV28
CASRAGTSGYNEQFF
TGTGCCAGCAGAGCCGGGACTAGCGGCTACAATGAGCAGTTCTTC
>-|-|TRBJ1-1|TRBV6-1
CASSADTYPEAFF
TGTGCCAGCAGTGCCGACACCTACCCTGAAGCTTTCTTT
>-|-|TRBJ1-1|TRBV28
CASSPAHGANTEAFF
TGTGCCAGCAGTCCGGCCCACGGGGCGAACACTGAAGCTTTCTTT
>-|TRBD1|TRBJ1-1|TRBV7-8
CASSLDRGSTEAFF
TGTGCCAGCAGCTTAGACAGGGGGAGTACTGAAGCTTTCTTT
>-|TRBD2|TRBJ2-1|TRBV27
CASSSLRRTSGWNEQFF
TGTGCCAGCAGTTCCCTTCGTCGGACTAGCGGGTGGAATGAGCAGTTCTTC
>-|TRBD1|TRBJ2-7|TRBV6-6
CASRLRTGSPYEQYF
TGTGCCAGCAGACTACGGACAGGGAGCCCCTACGAGCAGTACTTC
>-|-|TRBJ2-2|TRBV29-1
CSVERGTGELFF
TGCAGCGTTGAGAGGGGGACCGGGGAGCTGTTTTTT
>once|TRBD1|TRBJ1-3|TRBV18
CASSEGQGSGNTIYF
TGTGCCAGCTCAGAAGGACAGGGCTCTGGAAACACCATATATTTT
>-|TRBD2|TRBJ2-5|TRBV5-1
CASSLARTSGGQETQYF
TGCGCCAGCAGCTTGGCGCGGACTAGCGGAGGACAAGAGACCCAGTACTTC
>-|-|TRBJ1-5|TRBV28
CASSLSRPGNQPQHF
TGTGCCAGCAGTTTAAGTCGGCCAGGCAATCAGCCCCAGCATTTT
>-|TRBD2|TRBJ2-7|TRBV10-3
CAISAQTLAGDHEQYF
TGTGCCATCAGTGCCCAAACTCTAGCGGGAGATCACGAGCAGTACTTC
>-|-|TRBJ2-3|TRBV23-1
CASGRGGDTQYF
TGCGCCAGCGGGCGTGGGGGAGATACGCAGTATTTT
>-|-|TRBJ2-3|TRBV7-9
CASSPREITDTQYF
TGTGCCAGCAGTCCCCGAGAAATCACAGATACGCAGTATTTT
>-|TRBD1|TRBJ1-5|TRBV6-1
CATSAGTGDQPQHF
TGTGCCACCTCAGCGGGGACAGGGGACCAGCCCCAGCATTTT
>-|-|TRBJ1-5|TRBV6-1
CASSEQVNQPQHF
TGTGCCAGCAGTGAACAGGTTAATCAGCCCCAGCATTTT
>-|-|TRBJ2-5|TRBV6-5
CASRQGTHQETQYF
TGTGCCAGCAGGCAAGGGACACACCAAGAGACCCAGTACTTC